The sequence of this T cell receptor (beta chain) was determined in a study of graft-versus-host responses after intestinal transplantation. In the study overall: Each of the recipients got a multivisceral, liver-intestinal, or isolated intestinal transplant. Every one of the recipients received anti-thymocyte globulin induction and afterwards took tacrolimus and steroids for around 3 years.

Clones were read by immunoSEQ multiplex PCR, and TCRdb kept only the in-frame ones, dropping some. The sample has over 65,000 clones; more than 85% are singletons. Study-wide findings and caveats: Maximum circulating GvH clone levels tracked with early post-transplant HvG decreases.

With respect to this clone: Its antigen is not identified.

The CDR3 length is 13 residues. The V gene's germline CDR1 is MGHRA and CDR2 YSYEKL. Trimming stripped 4 bases from V and 4 bases from J, with 11 bases between. The origin of this receptor is a human donor who was the organ donor for an intestinal transplant. The sample consisted of unstimulated CD8+ T cells sorted from spleen or lymph node cells, taken before transplant. J is TRBJ2-7 and V is TRBV4-1; D may be TRBD1 (6 bases). The CDR3 region is CASSLGQEYEQYF. CDR3 bases: TGCGCCAGCAGCCTGGGACAAGAATACGAGCAGTACTTC.